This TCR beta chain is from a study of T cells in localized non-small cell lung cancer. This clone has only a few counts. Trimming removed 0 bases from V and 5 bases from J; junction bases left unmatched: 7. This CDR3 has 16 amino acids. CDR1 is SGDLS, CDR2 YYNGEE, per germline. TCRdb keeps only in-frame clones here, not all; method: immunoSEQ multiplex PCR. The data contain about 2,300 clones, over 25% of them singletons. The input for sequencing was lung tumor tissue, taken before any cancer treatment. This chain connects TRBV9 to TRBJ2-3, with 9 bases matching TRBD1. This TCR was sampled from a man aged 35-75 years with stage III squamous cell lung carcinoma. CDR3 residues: CASSVVSGQGGDTQYF. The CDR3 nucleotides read TGTGCCAGCAGCGTAGTTTCGGGACAGGGAGGAGATACGCAGTATTTT. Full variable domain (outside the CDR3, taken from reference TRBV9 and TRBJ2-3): DSGVTQTPKHLITATGQRVTLRCSPRSGDLSVYWYQQSLDQGLQFLIQYYNGEERAKGNILERFSAQQFPDLHSELNLSSLELGDSALYFCASSVVSGQGGDTQYFGPGTRLTVL.